Here is one T cell receptor beta chain with its context. This sample was taken from a study of blood T cell repertoires in COVID-19. Germline V gene data show CDR1 as MGHRA and CDR2 as YSYEKL. V dropped 4 bases and J dropped 0 bases, with 13 bases sitting between them. The CDR3 is 15 residues long. Only in-frame clones appear in the TCRdb table, and some are missing; sequencing was by immunoSEQ multiplex PCR. The sample consists of about 210,000 clones, 92% of them appearing once. The chain recombines TRBV4-1 with TRBJ2-7, with D perhaps matching TRBD1 (6 bases). This TCR was sampled from a young man with acute or convalescent COVID-19. Input material: peripheral blood. The CDR3 is CASSLTGTSSYEQYF. The CDR3 DNA reads as TGCGCCAGCAGCCTAACAGGGACAAGCTCCTACGAGCAGTACTTC.